The present TCR beta chain was sequenced within a study of T cells in Graves' hyperthyroidism and ophthalmopathy. From RNA transcripts, TCR beta CDR3 regions were amplified. An initial round of RT-PCR targeting the TCR CDR3 relied on the HTBI primer set. TCRdb called the multiplex PCR reads again in MiXCR, with one record for every CDR3 protein. The sample has 490,000 or so distinct CDR3 sequences; approximately 20% are singletons. Sequencing was performed on blood. The TCR comes from a man in his forties or fifties with Graves' ophthalmopathy.

CDR3 residues: CASSQGTIYKQYF. CDR3 in DNA: TGCGCCAGCAGCCAGGGGACAATATATAAGCAGTACTTC. The chain uses TRBV4-1 and TRBJ2-7; maybe TRBD1 (6 bases). CDR1 and CDR2 from the germline V gene are MGHRA and YSYEKL. CDR3 length: 13 residues. V lost 3 bases and J lost 8, with 14 bases in between.